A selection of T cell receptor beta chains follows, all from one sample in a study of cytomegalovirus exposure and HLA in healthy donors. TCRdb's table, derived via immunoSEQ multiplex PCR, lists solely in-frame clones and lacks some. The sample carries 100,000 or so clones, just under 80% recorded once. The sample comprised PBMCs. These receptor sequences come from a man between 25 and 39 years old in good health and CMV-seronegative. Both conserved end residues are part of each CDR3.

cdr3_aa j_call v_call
CATSAASQGDTQYF TRBJ2-3 TRBV5-1
CASTEEHASYNEQFF TRBJ2-1 TRBV19
CASSNTGGHYSNQPQHF TRBJ1-5 TRBV21-1
CASSGDSNYGYTF TRBJ1-2 TRBV13
CASSVTGDTGELFF TRBJ2-2 TRBV7-8
CASSVWGQLNTEAFF TRBJ1-1 TRBV5-6
CSVSGTGMEPQHF TRBJ1-5 TRBV29-1
CASSLGTGDNYEQYF TRBJ2-7 TRBV4-1
CASSWGQGIGTGELFF TRBJ2-2 TRBV5-1
CASSIISKNIQYF TRBJ2-4 TRBV19
CASSLTIASTDTQYF TRBJ2-3 TRBV7-3
CASSLIQGRGNNSPLHF TRBJ1-6 TRBV5-1
CASSLGGTRNEKLFF TRBJ1-4 TRBV7-9
CASSYEGAWGYTF TRBJ1-2 TRBV6-6
CASSQDATNEKLFF TRBJ1-4 TRBV7-8
CASSSWRGYTF TRBJ1-2 TRBV9
CASSPGQGAAAGTGELFF TRBJ2-2 TRBV5-1
CAWSEGQGAGHTQYF TRBJ2-3 TRBV30
CAWSKTANTEAFF TRBJ1-1 TRBV30
CASSSGIGSYNEQFF TRBJ2-1 TRBV6-4
CSSSLGGYGYTF TRBJ1-2 TRBV7-9
CASSPLGQLNTEAFF TRBJ1-1 TRBV18
CASSELAGGPNEQFF TRBJ2-1 TRBV6-4
CASSSPSGANTEAFF TRBJ1-1 TRBV5-6
CASSLWDRSSYNSPLHF TRBJ1-6 TRBV27
CASSQTGGLPYEQYF TRBJ2-7 TRBV5-6
CASSLTNGENTEAFF TRBJ1-1 TRBV7-3
CASSLIGTGPQETQYF TRBJ2-5 TRBV4-1
CAWGGLYEQYF TRBJ2-7 TRBV30
CASSLVGGSPIGDTEAFF TRBJ1-1 TRBV5-1